Reported below is one TCR beta chain. This clone was recorded a few times. This likely reflects a read error, since a far larger clone is one base away. This same CDR3 is encoded by further DNA sequences in the sample. The CDR3 runs 13 residues from the cysteine to the phenylalanine. The CDR3 DNA has 39 bases and is translated from base 1. CDR1 and CDR2, per the germline V gene (reference sequence), are SSHAT and FNYEAQ. This entry belongs to a study of graft-versus-host responses after intestinal transplantation (dated by TCRdb to about 2021). For context, the study as a whole: The transplants that recipients got were multivisceral, liver-intestinal, or isolated intestinal. Every recipient was given anti-thymocyte globulin induction, followed by 2 to 4 years of maintenance tacrolimus and steroids. A peak of at least 4% donor T cells among recipient peripheral blood mononuclear cells was the definition used for donor T cell macrochimerism. Alloreactive clones were identified by sequencing pre-transplant mixed lymphocyte reaction products and comparing them with unstimulated pre-transplant donor and recipient T cells. After intestinal transplantation, graft-versus-host and host-versus-graft alloreactive T cell clones in the graft, circulation and bone marrow were tracked using bulk TCR-beta CDR3 sequencing. Rather than going through the commercial service, samples from a few later patients were sequenced in-house on an Illumina MiSeq and processed with MiXCR. The cohort enrolled 24 intestinal transplant recipients, one of whom was a retransplant, and 3 patients without pretransplant specimens were excluded.

Library preparation employed the immunoSEQ multiplex PCR assay. For most patients, genomic DNA was isolated using the Qiagen DNeasy Blood and Tissue Kit and was shipped frozen to Adaptive Biotechnologies for TCR sequencing. Adaptive Biotechnologies carried out high-throughput TCR-beta CDR3 sequencing of genomic DNA for most patients. The original methods were these. TCR sequencing data for some 19 patients were retrieved from Adaptive's ImmunoSEQ software; a few other patients were processed with MiXCR and VDJtools. CD4 versus CD8 sorting errors were corrected by removing sequences found in both subsets at a frequency ratio below 5:1. Because the origin of CDR3 nucleotide sequences shared between donor and recipient could not be assigned, those sequences were removed. Alloreactive clones required at least 2-fold expansion over unstimulated cells and minimum CFSE-low frequency of 0.002% (template counts) or 0.001% (read counts). Clones detected in sequenced pre-transplant spleen, lymph node, or MLR CFSE-low populations of the donor or recipient were defined as mappable. Cumulative frequency of alloreactive clones was calculated as a percentage of all sequences weighted by copy number. The table comes from immuneACCESS by way of TCRdb, which keeps in-frame sequences with V and J called. Part of the clones is missing from these tables; in studies checked, under half for an unresolved V gene and the rest for unknown reasons. That table furnishes V, J and clone size, whereas the DNA furnished D and trimming. Counted in this sample were about 6,400 clones; over 20% of them appeared once. 5% to 6.5% of the sample rests with the top ten.

This specimen's time point label, per the study, means: cells obtained before transplantation from donor or recipient. In mixed lymphocyte reactions, about 200,000 CFSE-labeled pre-transplant responders were plated with about 200,000 irradiated violet-dye-labeled stimulators and cultured for 6 days. After the mixed lymphocyte reaction, proliferating CD3+CD4+CFSE-low and CD3+CD8+CFSE-low responder cells were FACS-sorted on a BD Influx sorter. Overall study outcomes, separate from this receptor: GvH clones turned up in recipient bone marrow, with some appearing earlier in ileal mucosa or blood, a pattern consistent with an intestinal mucosal origin. The conclusions were limited by the relatively low number and heterogeneity of the intestinal transplant patients. Patients with donor T cell macrochimerism had high GvH to HvG T cell clonal ratios in their allografts. Early after transplant, declines in HvG clones were associated with peak levels of circulating GvH clones.

The TCR sequence derives from a human patient who was an organ donor for intestinal transplantation. Here the chain combines TRBV7-7 and TRBJ2-7; the D gene remains uncertain. The sample consisted of alloreactive CD4+ T cells from a mixed lymphocyte reaction culture, taken before transplantation. Sample cell subset or site, as interpreted from the label and publication: CFSE-low proliferating T cells sorted from roughly 6-day pre-transplant mixed lymphocyte reaction (GvH or HvG direction). The DNA sequence is given as TGTGCTAGCAGCTTTATCGGATTCTCCGAGCAGTACTTC. It codes for CASSFIGFSEQYF.